One and the same sample provided the 26 T cell receptor beta chains below, sequenced in a study of blood T cell repertoires in COVID-19. The method was immunoSEQ multiplex PCR; TCRdb's version includes in-frame clones alone and lacks a portion of them. The sample has about 250,000 clones; roughly 80% are singletons. The specimen was peripheral blood. Source of these receptors: a man of 80 years or more with acute or convalescent COVID-19.

This rearrangement joins TRBV5-1 to TRBJ2-3, with 8 bases fitting TRBD2. This CDR3 contains 16 residues. Germline assignment: CDR1 SGHRS and CDR2 YFSETQ. The J segment lost 3 bases and the V segment lost 4 bases, leaving 10 bases of the junction unmatched. DNA for the CDR3: TGCGCCAGCAGCGCGGGAGGTGGGCTTGGTACAGATACGCAGTATTTT. Its protein is CASSAGGGLGTDTQYF.

The genes are TRBV3-1 (or the pseudogene TRBV3-2) and TRBJ2-1, with 8 bases matching TRBD1. From germline, CDR1 is LGHDT and CDR2 YNNKEL (reference sequence). This CDR3 has 15 amino acids. The J segment lost 4 bases and the V segment lost 1 base, leaving 3 bases of the junction unmatched. Here the CDR3 DNA reads TGTGCCAGCAGCCAAGGAACAGGGGGGTACAATGAGCAGTTCTTC. Protein: CASSQGTGGYNEQFF.

V usage is TRBV5-1 and J usage is TRBJ2-3; 7 bases are a match to TRBD1. This CDR3 contains 16 residues. Looked up from germline, CDR1 is SGHRS and CDR2 is YFSETQ. The V segment lost 5 bases and the J segment 0 bases; nucleotides outside the gene matches: 9. The CDR3 DNA sequence: TGCGCCAGCAGGATGGGGACAGTCTTTAGCACAGATACGCAGTATTTT. It translates to CASRMGTVFSTDTQYF.

This clone was seen a single time. In DNA, the CDR3 is TGTGCCAGTAGTATAGCAGGACACAATACCTACGAGCAGTACTTC. Its translation: CASSIAGHNTYEQYF. The chain is built from TRBV19 and TRBJ2-7, with D tentatively TRBD1 (5 bases). The CDR3 totals 15 residues. Looked up from germline, CDR1 is LNHDA and CDR2 is SQIVND (reference sequence). The V gene lost 1 base and the J gene lost 2 bases, with 12 bases spanning the gap.

V usage is TRBV12-5 and J usage is TRBJ2-7; possibly TRBD2 for D (6 bases). V was trimmed by 3 bases and J by 2 bases, leaving 17 bases between them. Germline V gives CDR1 LGHNT, CDR2 FRNRAP. The CDR3 has 16 amino acids. The CDR3 DNA reads TGTGCTAGTGGTTTCCCGGTAGGTAGCGGAACCTACGAGCAGTACTTC. The encoded protein is CASGFPVGSGTYEQYF.

This clone showed up just a few times. The chain has TRBV21-1 and TRBJ1-2; the table gives TRBD1 as D, unverified against the DNA. TRBV21-1 is classified as a pseudogene. The CDR3 is 19 amino acids. DNA of the CDR3: TGTGCCAGCAGCGCCCTGACAGGGTCCTTGACACATGCTAACTATGGCTACACCTTC. It yields the protein CASSALTGSLTHANYGYTF.

This sequence joins TRBV6-6 and TRBJ2-2; maybe TRBD2 (6 bases). This CDR3 is 12 amino acids long. V was trimmed by 7 bases and J by 6 bases, leaving 9 bases between them. CDR1 and CDR2 from the germline V gene are MNHNY and SVGAGI (reference sequence). Written as DNA, the CDR3 is TGTGCCAGCATTGCGGGACCCGGGGAGCTGTTTTTT. Translated: CASIAGPGELFF.

The genes are TRBV6-2 or TRBV6-3 and TRBJ1-2; D possibly corresponds to TRBD1 (6 bases). The CDR3 sequence is 13 residues long. Per the germline V gene, CDR1 is MNHEY and CDR2 is SVGEGT. V was shortened by 0 bases and J by 7 bases, with 9 bases between the two germline ends. The DNA for the CDR3 is TGTGCCAGCAGTTACTCGATGGGGGCTGGCTACACCTTC. Encoded protein: CASSYSMGAGYTF.

J is TRBJ2-7 and V is TRBV2, with 7 bases identical to TRBD1. Germline CDR1 and CDR2: SNHLY and FYNNEI. V was pared by 8 bases and J by 3 bases, with 4 bases of the junction left unmatched. The CDR3 sequence is 12 residues long. CDR3 loop: CASRDSYYEQYF. CDR3 nucleotide sequence: TGTGCCAGCCGGGACAGTTACTACGAGCAGTACTTC.

In its sample, this clone was seen once. The J gene is TRBJ2-1, the V gene TRBV7-8; 12 bases map to TRBD1. V lost 4 bases, J lost 2 bases, and 3 bases stayed unmatched. Germline CDR1 SGHVS, CDR2 FQNEAQ. CDR3 length: 16 amino acids. The CDR3 DNA follows: TGTGCCAGCAGCTCGGGACAGGGGGCCCCCTACAATGAGCAGTTCTTC. Amino acids: CASSSGQGAPYNEQFF.

As to this clone: The same CDR3 can be traced to other DNA sequences in this sample. The chain joins TRBV18 to TRBJ1-5; TRBD1 matches 7 bases. In germline, CDR1 is KGHSH, CDR2 LQKENI. V trimming: 3 bases; J trimming: 2 bases; junction bases outside the gene matches: 1. This CDR3 is 14 amino acids long. CDR3 sequence (DNA): TGTGCCAGCTCACCCGGGACAGGCAATCAGCCCCAGCATTTT. Protein product: CASSPGTGNQPQHF.

The chain joins TRBV12-3 or TRBV12-4 to TRBJ2-2; unclear D gene. This CDR3 is 13 amino acids long. Trimming cost V 6 bases and J 5 bases, with 10 bases left between them. The CDR3 spells CASSPFETGELFF. The CDR3 DNA sequence: TGTGCCAGCAGCCCCTTTGAGACCGGGGAGCTGTTTTTT.

This clone is a singleton in its sample. The V and J genes are TRBV14 and TRBJ1-6, with D perhaps matching TRBD1 (5 bases). Deletions cut 2 bases from V and 3 bases from J, with 8 bases between. Germline assignment: CDR1 SGHDN and CDR2 FVKESK. The CDR3 runs to 15 residues. The CDR3 region is CASSQTGLYNSPLHF. As DNA, the CDR3 is TGTGCCAGCAGCCAAACAGGCCTCTATAATTCACCCCTCCACTTT.

The V call is TRBV24-1, the J call TRBJ1-6, with TRBD1 matching 7 bases. Unmatched junction bases numbered 3, after V lost 4 bases and J lost 7 bases. The CDR3 sequence is 14 residues long. The germline V gene encodes CDR1 KGHDR and CDR2 SFDVKD. The CDR3 nucleotides read TGTGCCACCAGTGACCCGGGACAGAATTCACCCCTCCACTTT. This encodes CATSDPGQNSPLHF.

The chain recombines TRBV7-9 with TRBJ2-2, with a tentative D call TRBD2 (6 bases). Trimming cost V 2 bases and J 0 bases, with 10 bases left between them. The CDR3 is made up of 16 amino acids. CDR1 is SEHNR and CDR2 is FQNEAQ in the germline V gene (reference sequence). This CDR3 is CASSLRGGPNTGELFF. As DNA, the CDR3 is TGTGCCAGCAGCTTAAGGGGAGGTCCGAACACCGGGGAGCTGTTTTTT.

CDR3 in DNA: TGTGCCAGCAGTGAAGGTTCCCCGGGACAGAATAATTCACCCCTCCACTTT. Translating it yields CASSEGSPGQNNSPLHF. This chain uses TRBV2 with TRBJ1-6, with 7 bases lining up with TRBD1. V was pared by 1 base and J by 5 bases, with 8 bases of the junction left unmatched. Germline CDR1 SNHLY, CDR2 FYNNEI. The CDR3 totals 17 residues.

V gene TRBV28 combines with J gene TRBJ1-2, with D perhaps TRBD1 (5 bases). CDR3 size: 13 residues. Germline V gene lookup returns CDR1 MDHEN and CDR2 SYDVKM. V was shortened by 7 bases and J by 0 bases, with 9 bases between the two germline ends. CDR3 sequence: CASKQAANYGYTF. For the CDR3, the DNA is TGTGCCAGCAAACAGGCCGCTAACTATGGCTACACCTTC.

V usage is TRBV5-1 and J usage is TRBJ2-1; 10 positions match TRBD2. Trimming removed 1 base from V and 6 bases from J; junction bases left unmatched: 7. The germline CDR1 and CDR2 sequences are SGHRS and YFSETQ. This CDR3 has 16 residues. CDR3 amino acids: CASSLRAGGPLNEQFF. The CDR3 DNA reads TGCGCCAGCAGCTTGCGAGCGGGAGGGCCTCTCAATGAGCAGTTCTTC.

J is TRBJ2-7 and V is TRBV27; D might be TRBD1 (6 bases). Germline V gives CDR1 MNHEY, CDR2 SMNVEV (reference sequence). Trimming stripped 8 bases from V and 7 bases from J, with 27 bases between. The CDR3 is 16 amino acids. The CDR3: CASSRVPFQGRGEQYF. The DNA of the CDR3 is TGTGCCAGCTCCCGAGTCCCTTTTCAGGGGAGAGGGGAGCAGTACTTC.

The chain is built from TRBV30 and TRBJ1-4, with 9 bases matching TRBD1. The J segment lost 9 bases and the V segment lost 1 base, leaving 6 bases of the junction unmatched. The CDR3 has 14 amino acids. Per germline, CDR1 GTSNPN and CDR2 SVGIG (reference sequence). Written as DNA, the CDR3 is TGTGCCTGGAGTGACAGGGGGCGAGGGAAAAAACTGTTTTTT. Translating gives CAWSDRGRGKKLFF.

A word on this clone: In the same sample, other DNA sequences code for this CDR3. The chain uses TRBV6-6 and TRBJ1-5; D not resolved. The CDR3 is made up of 13 amino acids. Germline V gene sequence: CDR1 MNHNY, CDR2 SVGAGI (reference sequence). The V and J ends lost 0 bases and 5 bases respectively, with 5 bases between them. CDR3 loop: CASSYSGDQPQHF. CDR3 nucleotide sequence: TGTGCCAGCAGTTACTCGGGAGATCAGCCCCAGCATTTT.

This clone showed up just a few times. The rearrangement uses TRBV28 and TRBJ2-7, with 7 bases matching TRBD1. The V gene's germline CDR1 is MDHEN and CDR2 SYDVKM. The CDR3 covers 14 residues. The V and J ends lost 5 bases and 1 base, in that order; junction bases with no gene match: 5. This chain's CDR3 is CASSTGVRSYEQYF. The CDR3 DNA is TGTGCCAGCAGTACAGGGGTTCGGTCCTACGAGCAGTACTTC.

This chain links TRBV2 with TRBJ2-7, with TRBD2 matching over 8 bases. The length of the CDR3 is 14 residues. Germline lookup yields CDR1 SNHLY and CDR2 FYNNEI. Trimming removed 7 bases from V and 1 base from J; junction bases left unmatched: 6. CDR3 residues: CASKREGPSYEQYF. The CDR3 nucleotides are TGTGCCAGCAAACGGGAGGGCCCGTCCTACGAGCAGTACTTC.

J is TRBJ1-5 and V is TRBV28; no reliable D call. V was clipped by 3 bases and J by 2 bases, with 11 bases between them. The CDR3 runs 15 residues. Germline V CDR1 and CDR2: MDHEN, SYDVKM. The DNA for the CDR3 is TGTGCCAGCAGTTTCCCTAAGGGAGGCAATCAGCCCCAGCATTTT. This encodes CASSFPKGGNQPQHF.

The chain joins TRBV7-3 to TRBJ2-3, with D possibly TRBD2 on 6 matching bases. The V gene's germline CDR1 is SGHTA and CDR2 FQGTGA. This CDR3 is 12 amino acids long. V was pared by 4 bases and J by 11 bases, with 13 bases between. The CDR3 loop reads CASSSGGLKQYF. The CDR3 DNA follows: TGTGCCAGCAGCTCCGGGGGACTGAAGCAGTATTTT.

V usage is TRBV7-9 and J usage is TRBJ2-1; the D gene is possibly TRBD2 (6 bases). V lost 3 bases and J lost 9, with 15 bases in between. The CDR3 is 14 amino acids. CDR1 is SEHNR and CDR2 is FQNEAQ in the germline V gene (reference sequence). The CDR3 DNA follows: TGTGCCAGCAGCTTTTCTGGGACCGGGGGTGAGCAGTTCTTC. It is translated as CASSFSGTGGEQFF.